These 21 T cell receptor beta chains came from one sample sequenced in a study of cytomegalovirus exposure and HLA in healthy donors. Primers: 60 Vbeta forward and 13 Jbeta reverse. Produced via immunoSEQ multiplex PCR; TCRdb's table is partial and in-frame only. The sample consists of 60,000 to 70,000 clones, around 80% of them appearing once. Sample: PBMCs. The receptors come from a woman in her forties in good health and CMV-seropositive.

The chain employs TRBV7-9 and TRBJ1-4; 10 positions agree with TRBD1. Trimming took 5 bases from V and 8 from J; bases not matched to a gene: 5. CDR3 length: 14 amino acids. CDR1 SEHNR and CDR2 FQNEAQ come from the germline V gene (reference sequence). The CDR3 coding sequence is TGTGCCAGCAGCCGGACAGGGGGAGGAGAAAAACTGTTTTTT. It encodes CASSRTGGGEKLFF. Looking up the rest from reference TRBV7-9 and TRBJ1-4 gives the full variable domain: DTGVSQNPRHKITKRGQNVTFRCDPISEHNRLYWYRQTLGQGPEFLTYFQNEAQLEKSRLLSDRFSAERPKGSFSTLEIQRTEQGDSAMYLCASSRTGGGEKLFFGSGTQLSVL.

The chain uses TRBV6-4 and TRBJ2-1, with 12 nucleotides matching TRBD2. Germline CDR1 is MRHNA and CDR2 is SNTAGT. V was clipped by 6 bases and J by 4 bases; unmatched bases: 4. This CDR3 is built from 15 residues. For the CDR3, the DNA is TGTGCCAGCAGACCTGGGACTAGCGGGTACAATGAGCAGTTCTTC. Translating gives CASRPGTSGYNEQFF.

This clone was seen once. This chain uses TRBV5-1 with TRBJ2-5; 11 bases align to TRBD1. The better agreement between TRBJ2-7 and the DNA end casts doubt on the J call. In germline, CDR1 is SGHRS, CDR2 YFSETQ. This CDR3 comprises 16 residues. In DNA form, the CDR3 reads TGCGCCAGCAGCTTGTCTCGGGACAGGGGGATGGGCGAGCAGTACTTC. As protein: CASSLSRDRGMGEQYF.

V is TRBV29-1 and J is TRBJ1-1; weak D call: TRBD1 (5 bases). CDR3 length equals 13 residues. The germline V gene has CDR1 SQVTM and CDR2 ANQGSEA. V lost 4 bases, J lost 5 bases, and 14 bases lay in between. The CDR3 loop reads CSVVGLGETEAFF. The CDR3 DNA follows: TGCAGCGTTGTGGGACTAGGGGAAACTGAAGCTTTCTTT.

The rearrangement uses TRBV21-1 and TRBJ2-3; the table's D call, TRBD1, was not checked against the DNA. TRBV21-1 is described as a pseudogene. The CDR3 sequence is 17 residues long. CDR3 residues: CASSKVDREAKTDTQYF. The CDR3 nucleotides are TGTGCCAGCAGCAAAGTGGACAGGGAAGCGAAAACAGATACGCAGTATTTT.

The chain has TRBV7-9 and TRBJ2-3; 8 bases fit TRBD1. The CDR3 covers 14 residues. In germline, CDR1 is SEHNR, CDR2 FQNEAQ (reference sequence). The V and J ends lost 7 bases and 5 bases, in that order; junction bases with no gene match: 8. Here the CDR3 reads CASTQDRAVDTQYF. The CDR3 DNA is TGTGCCAGCACCCAGGACAGGGCCGTAGATACGCAGTATTTT.

DNA of the CDR3: TGTGCCAGCAGCGTAGACTTCTCCCCCACAGATACGCAGTATTTT. Its translation is CASSVDFSPTDTQYF. The J gene is TRBJ2-3, the V gene TRBV9; D ambiguous. CDR3 size: 15 residues. In germline, CDR1 is SGDLS, CDR2 YYNGEE. V lost 0 bases, J lost 2 bases, and 10 bases lay in between.

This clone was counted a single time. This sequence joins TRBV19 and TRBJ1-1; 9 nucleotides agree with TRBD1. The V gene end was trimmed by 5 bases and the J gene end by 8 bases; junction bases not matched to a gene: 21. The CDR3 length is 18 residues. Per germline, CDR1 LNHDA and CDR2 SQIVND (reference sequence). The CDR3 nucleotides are TGTGCCAGTAGTCGGCGATTGGTGAGGGGACAGGGTGGTTCCGAAGCTTTCTTT. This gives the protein CASSRRLVRGQGGSEAFF.

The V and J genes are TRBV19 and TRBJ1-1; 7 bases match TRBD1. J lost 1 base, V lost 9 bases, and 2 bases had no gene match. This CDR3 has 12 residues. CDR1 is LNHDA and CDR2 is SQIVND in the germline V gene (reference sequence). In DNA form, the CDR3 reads TGTGCCAGCTGGACAGGGAACACTGAAGCTTTCTTT. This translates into CASWTGNTEAFF. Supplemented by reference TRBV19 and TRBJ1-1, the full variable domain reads DGGITQSPKYLFRKEGQNVTLSCEQNLNHDAMYWYRQDPGQGLRLIYYSQIVNDFQKGDIAEGYSVSREKKESFPLTVTSAQKNPTAFYLCASWTGNTEAFFGQGTRLTVV.

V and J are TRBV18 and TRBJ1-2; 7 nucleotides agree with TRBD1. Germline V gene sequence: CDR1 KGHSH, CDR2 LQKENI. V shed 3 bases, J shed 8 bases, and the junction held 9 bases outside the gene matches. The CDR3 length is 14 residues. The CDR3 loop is CASSPTGKDGGYTF. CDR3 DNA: TGTGCCAGCTCACCGACAGGGAAGGACGGGGGCTACACCTTC.

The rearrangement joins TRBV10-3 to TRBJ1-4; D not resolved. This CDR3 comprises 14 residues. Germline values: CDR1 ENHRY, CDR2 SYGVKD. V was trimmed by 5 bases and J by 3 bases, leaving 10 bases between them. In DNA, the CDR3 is TGTGCCATCAGTCCTGATCGGGCTAATGAAAAACTGTTTTTT. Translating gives CAISPDRANEKLFF.

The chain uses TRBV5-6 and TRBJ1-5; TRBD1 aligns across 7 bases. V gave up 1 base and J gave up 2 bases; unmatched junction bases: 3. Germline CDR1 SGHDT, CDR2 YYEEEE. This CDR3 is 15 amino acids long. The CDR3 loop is CASSLSGGRNQPQHF. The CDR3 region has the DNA TGTGCCAGCAGCTTGTCAGGGGGTCGCAATCAGCCCCAGCATTTT.

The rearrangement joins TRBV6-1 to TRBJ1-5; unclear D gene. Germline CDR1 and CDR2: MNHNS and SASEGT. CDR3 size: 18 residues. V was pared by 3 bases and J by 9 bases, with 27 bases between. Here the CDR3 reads CASSDLPRSARVERPQHF. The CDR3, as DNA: TGTGCCAGCAGTGACCTTCCGCGCAGCGCCCGGGTGGAAAGGCCCCAGCATTTT.

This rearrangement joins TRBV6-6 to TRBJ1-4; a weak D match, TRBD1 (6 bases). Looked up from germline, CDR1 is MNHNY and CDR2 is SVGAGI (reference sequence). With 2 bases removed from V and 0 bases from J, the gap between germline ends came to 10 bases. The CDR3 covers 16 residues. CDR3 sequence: CASSYGQGTTNEKLFF. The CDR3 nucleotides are TGTGCCAGCAGTTACGGTCAGGGGACAACTAATGAAAAACTGTTTTTT.

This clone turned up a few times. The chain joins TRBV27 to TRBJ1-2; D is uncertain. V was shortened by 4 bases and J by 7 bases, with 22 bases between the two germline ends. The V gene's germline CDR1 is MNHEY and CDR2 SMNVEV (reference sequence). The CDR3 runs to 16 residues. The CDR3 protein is CASSSAGGIRGFGYTF. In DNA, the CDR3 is TGTGCCAGCAGTTCCGCCGGCGGAATCCGCGGATTTGGCTACACCTTC.

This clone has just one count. The CDR3: CASSQSRNTEAFF. The CDR3 DNA reads as TGTGCCAGCAGCCAATCCAGGAACACTGAAGCTTTCTTT. The rearrangement joins TRBV14 to TRBJ1-1; D is uncertain. Trimming removed 2 bases at V and 1 base at J, with 5 bases between. CDR1 and CDR2 from the germline V gene are SGHDN and FVKESK. The CDR3 extends over 13 amino acids.

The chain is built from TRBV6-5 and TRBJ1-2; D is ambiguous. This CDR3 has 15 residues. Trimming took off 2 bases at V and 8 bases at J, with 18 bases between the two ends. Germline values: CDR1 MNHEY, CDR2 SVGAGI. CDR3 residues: CASSYRRVGGRGYTF. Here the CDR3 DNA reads TGTGCCAGCAGTTACCGCCGCGTTGGCGGAAGGGGCTACACCTTC.

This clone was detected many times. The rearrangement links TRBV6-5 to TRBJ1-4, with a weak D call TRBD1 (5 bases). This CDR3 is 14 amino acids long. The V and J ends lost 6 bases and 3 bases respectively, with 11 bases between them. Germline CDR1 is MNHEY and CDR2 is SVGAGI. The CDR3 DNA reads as TGTGCCAGCAGCCAAAGGGGTTCTAATGAAAAACTGTTTTTT. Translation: CASSQRGSNEKLFF.

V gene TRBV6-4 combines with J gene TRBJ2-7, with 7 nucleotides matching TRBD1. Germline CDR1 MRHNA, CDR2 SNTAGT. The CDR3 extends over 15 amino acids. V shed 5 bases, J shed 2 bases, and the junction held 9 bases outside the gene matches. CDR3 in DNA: TGTGCCAGCAGTTTTGACAGGGTTTGCACCTACGAGCAGTACTTC. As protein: CASSFDRVCTYEQYF.

The CDR3 bases are TGTGCCAGCAGCCTCAGCGGGGCTGGCACAGATACGCAGTATTTT. Translating gives CASSLSGAGTDTQYF. This chain joins TRBV7-6 and TRBJ2-3; 7 nucleotides align to TRBD2. V shed 5 bases and J 1 base; nucleotides not matched to a gene: 6. Germline V lookup: CDR1 SGHVS, CDR2 FNYEAQ. This CDR3 spans 15 amino acids.

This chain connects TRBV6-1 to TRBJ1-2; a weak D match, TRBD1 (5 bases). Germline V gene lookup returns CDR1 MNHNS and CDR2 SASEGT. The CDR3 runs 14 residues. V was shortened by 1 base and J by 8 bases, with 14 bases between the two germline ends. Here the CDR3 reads CASSEVGGGKGYTF. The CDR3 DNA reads TGTGCCAGCAGTGAAGTTGGGGGGGGGAAGGGCTACACCTTC.